What follows is one TCR beta chain and its context. The sample belongs to a study of blood T cell repertoires in COVID-19. Study as a whole: Both acute and convalescent COVID-19 samples were obtained from the United States, Italy and Spain.

Germline-derived CDR1 and CDR2 are GTSNPN and SVGIG (reference sequence). The CDR3 has 13 amino acids. V gave up 3 bases and J gave up 9 bases, with 17 bases separating them. Profiled with immunoSEQ multiplex PCR; TCRdb holds only in-frame clones, not every one. The sample has about 210,000 clones; 82% are singletons. This clonotype was sampled from a woman aged 40 to 50 with acute or convalescent COVID-19. The V and J genes are TRBV30 and TRBJ1-1, with D possibly matching TRBD1 (5 bases). The sequencing sample was made of peripheral blood. CDR3 sequence (DNA): TGTGCCTGGAGCGACGGGGCCGGGAGTAAAGCTTTCTTT. Protein sequence: CAWSDGAGSKAFF.